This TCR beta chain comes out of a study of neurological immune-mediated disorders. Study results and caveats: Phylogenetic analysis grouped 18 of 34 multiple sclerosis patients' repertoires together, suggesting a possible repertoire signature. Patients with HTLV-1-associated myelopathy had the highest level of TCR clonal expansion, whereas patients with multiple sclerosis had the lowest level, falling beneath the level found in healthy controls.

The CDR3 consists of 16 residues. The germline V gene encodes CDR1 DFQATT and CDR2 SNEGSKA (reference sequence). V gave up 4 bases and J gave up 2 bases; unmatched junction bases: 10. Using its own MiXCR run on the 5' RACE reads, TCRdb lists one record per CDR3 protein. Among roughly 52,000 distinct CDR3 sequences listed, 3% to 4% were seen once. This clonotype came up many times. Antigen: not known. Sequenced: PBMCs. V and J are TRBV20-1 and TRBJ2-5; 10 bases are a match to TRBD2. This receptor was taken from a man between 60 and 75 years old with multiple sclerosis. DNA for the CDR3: TGCAGTGCTAATCCCCCCGTTAGCGGGGGGCAAGAGACCCAGTACTTC. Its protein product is CSANPPVSGGQETQYF.